Listed below are T cell receptor beta chains from one sample, sequenced in a study of shared clonotypes between healthy human individuals. Produced via immunoSEQ multiplex PCR; TCRdb's table is partial and in-frame only. This sample has about 490,000 clones, with roughly 85% found just once. Sequencing was carried out using PBMCs. The receptors were sampled from a woman aged 40 to 55 in good health. Some clones in this sample may be carry-over from other donors' samples. CDR3s leave out the opening cysteine and the closing phenylalanine or tryptophan. The order of the fields is J gene, V gene, CDR3 protein.

TRBJ2-2 | TRBV7-2 | ASSLDGGGIDGELF
TRBJ1-2 | TRBV5-6 | ASSLRGYDYGYT
TRBJ2-1 | TRBV28 | ASSLKTGDQF
TRBJ1-2 | TRBV7-8 | ASTPRDRDYGYT
TRBJ2-5 | TRBV6-1 | ASSEGVGGTQY
TRBJ2-2 | TRBV11-2 | ASSYSGNTGELF
TRBJ1-4 | TRBV6-5 | ASSKDTATNEKLF
TRBJ2-4 | TRBV30 | AWTKGGPNIQY
TRBJ1-4 | TRBV11-1 | ASSREATNEKLF
TRBJ2-1 | TRBV28 | ASSLGAGGSREQF
TRBJ2-1 | TRBV4-1 | ASSQEESGTGEQF
TRBJ2-3 | TRBV5-1 | ASSLADTQY
TRBJ2-5 | TRBV4-1 | ASSQDPSGEGRETQY
TRBJ2-7 | TRBV5-1 | ASSLWDRSNEQY
TRBJ2-1 | TRBV10-2 | ASSSRGRGNNEQF